The 10 T cell receptor beta chains in this list originate from one sample, sequenced in a study of blood T cell repertoires in COVID-19. The data were produced by immunoSEQ multiplex PCR, yet TCRdb's version contains in-frame clones alone and is incomplete. The repertoire includes about 120,000 clones, approximately 80% of them detected once, and approximately 15% sits in the top ten. Sequencing was carried out using peripheral blood. Receptors were obtained from a woman between 55 and 75 years old with acute or convalescent COVID-19.

The V and J genes are TRBV10-3 and TRBJ1-1; the D gene is possibly TRBD1 (5 bases). Trimming removed 2 bases from V and 0 bases from J, with 13 bases in between. Per the germline V gene, CDR1 is ENHRY and CDR2 is SYGVKD. This CDR3 contains 16 residues. The CDR3 loop is CAISEPGLTVNTEAFF. CDR3 sequence (DNA): TGTGCCATCAGTGAGCCGGGACTCACCGTGAACACTGAAGCTTTCTTT.

There are a few counts of this clone. The gene calls are TRBV7-2 and TRBJ1-2, with 8 nucleotides matching TRBD1. This CDR3 contains 13 residues. CDR1 is SGHTA and CDR2 is FQGNSA in the germline V gene. Trimming took 7 bases from V and 8 from J; bases not matched to a gene: 9. The CDR3 is CASTNPYRGGYTF. The CDR3 DNA sequence: TGTGCCAGCACCAACCCCTACAGGGGGGGCTACACCTTC.

The chain joins TRBV3-1 (or the pseudogene TRBV3-2) to TRBJ2-5; D not resolved. The V and J ends lost 4 bases and 1 base respectively, with 7 bases between them. The CDR3 has 13 residues. Germline V gene lookup returns CDR1 LGHDT and CDR2 YNNKEL (reference sequence). CDR3 coding DNA: TGTGCCAGCAGCCTCGGAGTCCAAGAGACCCAGTACTTC. This codes for CASSLGVQETQYF.

CDR3 nucleotides: TGTGCCAGCAGTCCGGTAGCCGGGGTTGGCGGGGAGCTGTTTTTT. Encoded protein: CASSPVAGVGGELFF. The rearrangement joins TRBV28 to TRBJ2-2, with D perhaps matching TRBD2 (5 bases). Germline lookup yields CDR1 MDHEN and CDR2 SYDVKM. V was shortened by 5 bases and J by 7 bases, with 17 bases between the two germline ends. The length of the CDR3 is 15 residues.

The gene calls are TRBV5-6 and TRBJ1-5; D call uncertain. In germline, CDR1 is SGHDT, CDR2 YYEEEE. This CDR3 contains 15 residues. Trimming cost V 3 bases and J 6 bases, with 16 bases left between them. Here the CDR3 DNA reads TGTGCCAGCAGCTATGGCGGGGTAGGAGGTCAGCCCCAGCATTTT. Its translation: CASSYGGVGGQPQHF.

The chain combines TRBV5-1 with TRBJ1-2; D might be TRBD1 (6 bases). Trimming stripped 1 base from V and 7 bases from J, with 14 bases between. The CDR3 covers 14 residues. Per the germline V gene, CDR1 is SGHRS and CDR2 is YFSETQ. CDR3 nucleotides: TGCGCCAGCAGCTTGTCCCGGGACACAACTGGCTACACCTTC. Translated, it gives CASSLSRDTTGYTF.

The rearrangement joins TRBV10-3 to TRBJ2-2, with 9 bases lining up with TRBD1. The CDR3 contains 15 residues. CDR1 is ENHRY, CDR2 SYGVKD, per germline. With V trimmed by 3 bases and J by 6 bases, 5 bases remained unmatched. CDR3 loop: CAISDTTGGAGELFF. CDR3 in DNA: TGTGCCATCAGTGATACGACAGGGGGGGCCGGGGAGCTGTTTTTT.

This sequence joins TRBV20-1 and TRBJ2-1; D may be TRBD2 (6 bases). The CDR3 consists of 11 residues. V lost 7 bases, J lost 6 bases, and 10 bases lay in between. Germline lookup yields CDR1 DFQATT and CDR2 SNEGSKA (reference sequence). The CDR3 DNA is TGCAGTGTGCAGCGGGTCAATGAGCAGTTCTTC. This translates into CSVQRVNEQFF.

The chain combines TRBV7-9 with TRBJ1-1, with 12 positions matching TRBD1. V was pared by 5 bases and J by 0 bases, with 7 bases of the junction left unmatched. Germline CDR1 reads SEHNR; CDR2 reads FQNEAQ (reference sequence). This CDR3 is built from 17 residues. CDR3 region: CASSIGTGGALNTEAFF. The DNA of the CDR3 is TGTGCCAGCAGCATCGGGACAGGGGGCGCTTTGAACACTGAAGCTTTCTTT.

This chain joins TRBV7-9 and TRBJ1-2; 12 positions agree with TRBD1. Germline V gene sequence: CDR1 SEHNR, CDR2 FQNEAQ (reference sequence). CDR3 size: 17 residues. The ends lost 5 bases at V and 4 bases at J; junction bases unmatched: 11. The CDR3 nucleotides read TGTGCCAGCAGCCGCCCGGGACAGGGGGCTCATGCCTATGGCTACACCTTC. Its protein is CASSRPGQGAHAYGYTF. Looking up the rest from reference TRBV7-9 and TRBJ1-2 gives the full variable domain: DTGVSQNPRHKITKRGQNVTFRCDPISEHNRLYWYRQTLGQGPEFLTYFQNEAQLEKSRLLSDRFSAERPKGSFSTLEIQRTEQGDSAMYLCASSRPGQGAHAYGYTFGSGTRLTVV.